The rows below give T cell receptor beta chains drawn from one sample of a study of CXCR3-negative and CXCR3-positive naive CD8 T cells. One entry per CDR3 protein, without DNA, is what TCRdb gives after re-calling the 5' RACE reads. The table for this sample gives 55,000 to 75,000 distinct CDR3 sequences. The sequenced sample was naive CXCR3+ CD8+ T cells from blood. Receptors originate from a human donor in good health. Some clones in this sample may be carry-over from other donors' samples. Each CDR3 is given with its conserved first and last residue.

>TRBV7-2|TRBJ2-3
CASSLRQGTTDTQYF
>TRBV7-2|TRBJ2-7
CASRHSGFYEQYF
>TRBV6-5|TRBJ2-2
CASSWGGTGELFF
>TRBV29-1|TRBJ2-2
CSVDRGLNTGELFF
>TRBV29-1|TRBJ2-5
CSVGSLPRGETQYF
>TRBV7-2|TRBJ2-3
CASSGGTGSDTQYF
>TRBV14|TRBJ2-7
CASSQAAPLAGSTYEQYF
>TRBV29-1|TRBJ1-1
CSVTGLDTEAFF
>TRBV27|TRBJ2-5
CASGDRGPGETQYF
>TRBV28|TRBJ2-1
CASSSPGPYNEQFF
>TRBV20-1|TRBJ2-5
CSARDGRQQETQYF
>TRBV2|TRBJ1-6
CASIPPGQGIWNSPLHF
>TRBV28|TRBJ2-3
CASSLDGVSFTDTQYF
>TRBV6-5|TRBJ1-3
CASSTRQAPSGNTIYF
>TRBV5-6|TRBJ2-7
CASRDKGASEQYF
>TRBV20-1|TRBJ2-7
CSAREGYYEQYF
>TRBV9|TRBJ2-7
CASSGGLAGYEQYF
>TRBV27|TRBJ2-7
CASSITGVYEQYF
>TRBV5-4|TRBJ1-4
CASSLEGRGNEKLFF
>TRBV29-1|TRBJ2-1
CSVEGVRDLYNEQFF
>TRBV29-1|TRBJ2-1
CSVDPPTGVEQFF
>TRBV29-1|TRBJ2-7
CSVGAQSRYEQYF
>TRBV7-9|TRBJ2-5
CASSLETDRETQYF
>TRBV6-6|TRBJ2-1
CASSQQGEQFF
>TRBV5-1|TRBJ2-1
CASSLRTSGSVGNEQFF
>TRBV15|TRBJ2-7
CATSREPLSYEQYF
>TRBV11-2|TRBJ2-7
CASSLNYLQAGVEQYF
>TRBV9|TRBJ2-7
CASSPVPGVEQYF
>TRBV20-1|TRBJ2-7
CSALSGSSVVSTYEQYF
>TRBV27|TRBJ1-1
CASSPRTGNTEAFF
>TRBV14|TRBJ2-2
CASSQGLADTGELFF
>TRBV29-1|TRBJ2-5
CSVGLFGQGPIHYEQYF
>TRBV6-2/TRBV6-3|TRBJ2-7
CASSVEGHLSDEQYF
>TRBV3-2|TRBJ2-3
CASSSEIGTGGTDTQYF
>TRBV11-1|TRBJ2-1
CASSYRWERSDEQFF
>TRBV4-3|TRBJ2-7
CASSHTGTHPYEQYF
>TRBV15|TRBJ2-3
CATSRDFAESFSTDTQYF
>TRBV28|TRBJ2-3
CASSTGQETDTQYF
>TRBV5-1|TRBJ2-7
CASRDGPTSYEQYF
>TRBV7-9|TRBJ1-1
CASSLGADEAFF
>TRBV29-1|TRBJ2-1
CSVEGISGGAKGDYNEQFF
>TRBV7-2|TRBJ2-5
CASSGLAGVQETQYF
>TRBV20-1|TRBJ1-1
CSARVGGGGAFF
>TRBV7-9|TRBJ2-3
CASSPGTGSADTQYF
>TRBV19|TRBJ2-7
CASSIKGSAYEQYF
>TRBV7-9|TRBJ2-3
CASREAGALWQYF